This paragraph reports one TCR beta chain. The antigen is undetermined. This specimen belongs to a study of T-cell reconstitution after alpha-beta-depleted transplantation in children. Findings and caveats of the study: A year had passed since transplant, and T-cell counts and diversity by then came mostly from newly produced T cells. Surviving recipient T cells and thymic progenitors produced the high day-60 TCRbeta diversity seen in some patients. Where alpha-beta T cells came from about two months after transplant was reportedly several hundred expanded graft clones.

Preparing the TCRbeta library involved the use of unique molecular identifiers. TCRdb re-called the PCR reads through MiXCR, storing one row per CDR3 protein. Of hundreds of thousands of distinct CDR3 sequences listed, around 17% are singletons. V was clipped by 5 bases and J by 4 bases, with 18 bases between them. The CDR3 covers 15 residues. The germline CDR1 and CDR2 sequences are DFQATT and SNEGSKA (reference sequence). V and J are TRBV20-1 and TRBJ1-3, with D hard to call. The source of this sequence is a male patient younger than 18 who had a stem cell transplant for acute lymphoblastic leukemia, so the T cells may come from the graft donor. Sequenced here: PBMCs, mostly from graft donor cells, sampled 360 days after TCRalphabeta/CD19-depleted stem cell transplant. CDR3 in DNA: TGCAGTGCTTTAAGTGACCGTCCTCCGGGAAACACCATATATTTT. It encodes CSALSDRPPGNTIYF.